The 10 T cell receptor beta chains below were found in one sample sequenced in a study of T cell repertoires in cytomegalovirus infection. TCRdb recomputed calls from the reads with MiXCR, one row per CDR3 protein. This repertoire shows about 920,000 distinct CDR3 sequences, 31% found once; its top ten account for roughly 12%. These receptors have no identified antigens. The material was cultured CD8+ T cells from PBMCs, obtained from culture after CMV antigen stimulation. All receptors derive from a human donor in good health (CMV status not recorded). Some clones in this sample may be carry-over from other donors' samples.

This clonotype was detected a few times. V is TRBV12-5 and J is TRBJ2-7; D not certain. The V and J ends lost 1 base and 7 bases respectively, with 8 bases between them. From germline, CDR1 is LGHNT and CDR2 FRNRAP. The CDR3 extends over 12 amino acids. The CDR3 DNA follows: TGTGCTAGTGGTTTGGGAGCATGGGAGCAGTACTTC. The encoded protein is CASGLGAWEQYF.

Concerning this clonotype: This sequence may be a read error, since a much larger clone differs from it by one base. This chain uses TRBV7-6 with TRBJ2-1; TRBD2 matches at 7 bases. The trim removed 7 bases at V and 8 bases at J, leaving 11 bases unmatched. Looked up from germline, CDR1 is SGHVS and CDR2 is FNYEAQ. This CDR3 spans 14 amino acids. The CDR3 here is CASNPGTTGDEQFF. The CDR3 DNA sequence: TGTGCCAGCAACCCCGGGACTACTGGGGATGAGCAGTTCTTC.

In this sample, this clonotype turned up a few times. The gene calls are TRBV6-1 and TRBJ2-3; 9 nucleotides align to TRBD1. The V gene's germline CDR1 is MNHNS and CDR2 SASEGT. The V gene end was trimmed by 8 bases and the J gene end by 2 bases; junction bases not matched to a gene: 14. The CDR3 covers 17 residues. CDR3 loop: CASLDLPGQGPTDTQYF. CDR3 bases: TGTGCCAGCCTTGATCTCCCGGGACAGGGACCCACAGATACGCAGTATTTT.

This clonotype was counted between two and nine times. This sequence joins TRBV19 and TRBJ1-5, with TRBD1 as a possible D gene (6 bases). V was pared by 0 bases and J by 4 bases, with 10 bases between. Germline V lookup: CDR1 LNHDA, CDR2 SQIVND (reference sequence). This CDR3 spans 15 amino acids. CDR3: CASSIEGTPNQPQHF. The CDR3 bases are TGTGCCAGTAGTATAGAAGGGACACCGAATCAGCCCCAGCATTTT.

In nucleotides, the CDR3 is TGTGCCAGCAGCCCGACCATTTTAACGGACGGCTCCTACGAGCAGTACTTC. Its translation: CASSPTILTDGSYEQYF. The rearrangement links TRBV3-1 to TRBJ2-7; D uncertain. Trimming shortened V by 4 bases and J by 0 bases, and 19 bases separated the two germline ends. Per the germline V gene, CDR1 is LGHDT and CDR2 is YNNKEL (reference sequence). This CDR3 is 17 amino acids long.

The chain recombines TRBV4-3 with TRBJ1-6; no firm D call. The germline gives CDR1 LGHNA, CDR2 YSLEER. V was shortened by 4 bases and J by 7 bases, with 14 bases between the two germline ends. The CDR3 totals 15 residues. The chain's CDR3 is CASSPGPSGNSPLHF. CDR3 bases: TGCGCCAGCAGCCCTGGACCCTCGGGGAATTCACCCCTCCACTTT.

This clonotype was counted many times. This chain links TRBV6-1 with TRBJ2-7; D is unclear. Trimming removed 6 bases from V and 2 bases from J, with 11 bases in between. The CDR3 has 13 residues. CDR1 is MNHNS and CDR2 is SASEGT in the germline V gene. Here the CDR3 DNA reads TGTGCCAGCAGCGGCCGGGTGACCTACGAGCAGTACTTC. This codes for CASSGRVTYEQYF.

This clonotype was counted a few times. This chain links TRBV23-1 with TRBJ2-6; 9 positions match TRBD1. TRBV23-1 is treated as an ORF (open reading frame) with a function not yet certain. V shed 6 bases, J shed 4 bases, and the junction held 16 bases outside the gene matches. The length of the CDR3 is 19 residues. The DNA for the CDR3 is TGCGCCAGCAGCCCACGGGGACGGGACAGGGCGGCAGGGGCCAACGTCCTGACTTTC. Translating gives CASSPRGRDRAAGANVLTF.

For this clonotype: A clone one base away is much larger, so this may be a read error. The CDR3 sequence: CANRDLSSYNEQFF. For the CDR3, the DNA is TGTGCCAACAGAGATCTGAGCTCCTACAATGAGCAGTTCTTC. The chain carries TRBV7-2 and TRBJ2-1; D is uncertain. The germline V gene encodes CDR1 SGHTA and CDR2 FQGNSA. The CDR3 is made up of 14 amino acids. The germline V and J ends were trimmed by 10 bases and 0 bases, with 13 bases remaining between them. Looking up the rest from reference TRBV7-2 and TRBJ2-1 gives the full variable domain: GAGVSQSPSNKVTEKGKDVELRCDPISGHTALYWYRQSLGQGLEFLIYFQGNSAPDKSGLPSDRFSAERTGGSVSTLTIQRTQQEDSAVYLCANRDLSSYNEQFFGPGTRLTVL.

The CDR3 DNA reads as TGCGCCAGCAGTGAGACCCCCCGCACAGATACGCAGTATTTT. Translated: CASSETPRTDTQYF. The rearrangement links TRBV10-1 to TRBJ2-3; D not certain. This CDR3 has 14 residues. Germline V CDR1 and CDR2: WNHNN, SYGVQD (reference sequence). V lost 2 bases to trimming and J lost 1 base, with 7 bases between them.